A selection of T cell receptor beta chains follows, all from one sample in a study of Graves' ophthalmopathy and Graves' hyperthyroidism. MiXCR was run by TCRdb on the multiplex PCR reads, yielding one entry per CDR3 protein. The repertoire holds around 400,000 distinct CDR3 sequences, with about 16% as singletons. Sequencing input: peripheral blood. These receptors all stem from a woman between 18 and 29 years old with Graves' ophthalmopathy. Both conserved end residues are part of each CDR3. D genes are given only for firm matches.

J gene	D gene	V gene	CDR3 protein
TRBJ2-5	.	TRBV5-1	CASSCAQETQYF
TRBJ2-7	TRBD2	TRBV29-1	CSVSSGTHEQYF
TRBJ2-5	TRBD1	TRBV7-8	CASSLMGTEQETQYF
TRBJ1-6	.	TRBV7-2	CASSLMISPLHF
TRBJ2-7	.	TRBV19	CASSISQSYEQYF
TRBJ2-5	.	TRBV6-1	CASSVGTETQYF
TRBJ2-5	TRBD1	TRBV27	CASSPQGPYQETQYF
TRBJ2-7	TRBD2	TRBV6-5	CASSPTGLARYEQYF
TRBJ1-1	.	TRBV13	CASRPYGEFSNTEAFF
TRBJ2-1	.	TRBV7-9	CASSSFRVDEQFF
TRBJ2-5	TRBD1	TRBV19	CASRPGQGAGETQYF
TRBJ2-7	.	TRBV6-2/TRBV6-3	CASSYSGPRNEQYF
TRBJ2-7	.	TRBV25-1	CASSVLSRESSYEQYF
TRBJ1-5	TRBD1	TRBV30	CAWSVSGGQPQHF
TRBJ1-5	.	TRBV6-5	CASSTVINQPQHF
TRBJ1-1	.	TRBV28	CATSLLGTEAFF
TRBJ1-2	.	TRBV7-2	CASSPGSYYGYTF
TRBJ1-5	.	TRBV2	CASSGPYSNQPQHF
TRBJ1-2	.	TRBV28	CASSPRTQNYGYTF
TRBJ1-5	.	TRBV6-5	CASIALQGINQPQHF
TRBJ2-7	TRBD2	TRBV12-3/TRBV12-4	CASSPGAGVSEQYF
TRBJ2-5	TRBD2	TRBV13	CASSLVTSREAQYF
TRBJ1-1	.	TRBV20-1	CSARGPGDAEAFF
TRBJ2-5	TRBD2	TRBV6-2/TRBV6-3	CASSYSYSGTETQYF
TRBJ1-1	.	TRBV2	CASSVLGAENTEAFF
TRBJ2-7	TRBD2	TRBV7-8	CASSPNFRLAGALAYEQYF
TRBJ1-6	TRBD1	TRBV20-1	CSARDSQGGSPLHF
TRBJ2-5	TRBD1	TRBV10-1	CASSEGQGEQETQYF
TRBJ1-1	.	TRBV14	CASAGGIEAFF